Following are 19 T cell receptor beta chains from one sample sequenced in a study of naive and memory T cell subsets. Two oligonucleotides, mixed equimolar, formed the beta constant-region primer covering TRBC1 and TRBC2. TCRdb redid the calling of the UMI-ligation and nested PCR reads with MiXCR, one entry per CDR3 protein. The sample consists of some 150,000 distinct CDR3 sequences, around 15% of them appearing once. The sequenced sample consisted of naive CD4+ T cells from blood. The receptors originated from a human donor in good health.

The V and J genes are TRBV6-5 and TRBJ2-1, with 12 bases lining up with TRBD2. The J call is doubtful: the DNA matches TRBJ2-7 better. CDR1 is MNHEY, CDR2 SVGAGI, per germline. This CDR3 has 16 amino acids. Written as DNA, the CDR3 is TGTGCCAGCAGTCACGGACTAGCGGGAACCTACAATGAGCAGTACTTC. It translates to CASSHGLAGTYNEQYF.

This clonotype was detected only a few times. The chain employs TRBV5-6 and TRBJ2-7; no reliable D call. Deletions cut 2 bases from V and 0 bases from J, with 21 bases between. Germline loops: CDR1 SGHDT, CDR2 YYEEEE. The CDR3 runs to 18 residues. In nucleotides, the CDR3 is TGTGCCAGCAGCTTAGGGCCAGGCCGTGGTGGCAGCTCCTACGAGCAGTACTTC. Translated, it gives CASSLGPGRGGSSYEQYF.

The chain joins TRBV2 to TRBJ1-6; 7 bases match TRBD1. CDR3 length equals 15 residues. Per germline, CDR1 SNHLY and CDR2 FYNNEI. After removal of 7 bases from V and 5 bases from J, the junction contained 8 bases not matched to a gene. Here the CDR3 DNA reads TGTGCCAGCACTCCGACAGGGAGCAATAATTCACCCCTCCACTTT. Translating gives CASTPTGSNNSPLHF.

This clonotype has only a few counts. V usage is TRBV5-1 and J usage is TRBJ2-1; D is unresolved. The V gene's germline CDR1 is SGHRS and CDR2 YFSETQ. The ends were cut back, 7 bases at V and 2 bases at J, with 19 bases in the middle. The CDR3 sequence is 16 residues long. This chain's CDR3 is CASSPGDLMAYNEQFF. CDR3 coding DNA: TGCGCCAGCTCCCCCGGAGATTTAATGGCCTACAATGAGCAGTTCTTC.

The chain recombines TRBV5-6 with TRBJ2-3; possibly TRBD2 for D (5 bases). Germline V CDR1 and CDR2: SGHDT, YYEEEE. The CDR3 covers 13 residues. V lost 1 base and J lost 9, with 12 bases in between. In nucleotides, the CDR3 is TGTGCCAGCAGCTTGAGAGTGACGGGGACGCAGTATTTT. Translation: CASSLRVTGTQYF.

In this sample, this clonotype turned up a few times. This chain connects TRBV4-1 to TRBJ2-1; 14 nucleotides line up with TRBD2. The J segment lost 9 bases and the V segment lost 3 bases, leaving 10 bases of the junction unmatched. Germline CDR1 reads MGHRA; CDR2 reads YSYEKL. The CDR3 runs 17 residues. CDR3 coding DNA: TGCGCCAGCAGCCAGCCGACTAGCGGGAGGGCCTTCAGTGAGCAGTTCTTC. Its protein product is CASSQPTSGRAFSEQFF.

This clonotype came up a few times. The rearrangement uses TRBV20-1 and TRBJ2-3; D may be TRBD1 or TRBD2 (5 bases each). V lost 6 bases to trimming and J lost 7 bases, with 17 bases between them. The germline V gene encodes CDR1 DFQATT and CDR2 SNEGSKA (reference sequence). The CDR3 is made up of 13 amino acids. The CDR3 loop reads CSADGAQGYTQYF. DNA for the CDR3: TGCAGTGCGGACGGGGCCCAAGGGTATACGCAGTATTTT.

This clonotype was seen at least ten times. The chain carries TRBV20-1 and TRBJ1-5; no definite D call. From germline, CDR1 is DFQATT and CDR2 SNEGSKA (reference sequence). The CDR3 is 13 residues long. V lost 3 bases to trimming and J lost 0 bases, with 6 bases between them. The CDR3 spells CSASQDSNQPQHF. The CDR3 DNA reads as TGCAGTGCTAGTCAGGATAGCAATCAGCCCCAGCATTTT.

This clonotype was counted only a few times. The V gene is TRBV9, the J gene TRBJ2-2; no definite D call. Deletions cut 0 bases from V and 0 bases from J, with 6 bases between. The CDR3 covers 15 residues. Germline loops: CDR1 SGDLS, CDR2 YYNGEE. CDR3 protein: CASSVGGANTGELFF. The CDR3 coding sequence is TGTGCCAGCAGCGTAGGAGGCGCGAACACCGGGGAGCTGTTTTTT.

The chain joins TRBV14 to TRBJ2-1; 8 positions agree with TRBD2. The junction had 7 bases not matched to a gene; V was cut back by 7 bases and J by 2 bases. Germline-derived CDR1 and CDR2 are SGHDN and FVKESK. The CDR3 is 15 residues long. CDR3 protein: CASTISGSTYNEQFF. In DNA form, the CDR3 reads TGTGCCAGCACCATAAGCGGGAGCACCTACAATGAGCAGTTCTTC.

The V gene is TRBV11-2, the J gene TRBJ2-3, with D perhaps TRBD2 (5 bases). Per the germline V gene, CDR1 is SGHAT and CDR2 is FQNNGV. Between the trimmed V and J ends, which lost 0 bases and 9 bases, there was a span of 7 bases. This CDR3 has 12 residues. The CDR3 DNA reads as TGTGCCAGCAGCTTAGACTCGGGGACGCAGTATTTT. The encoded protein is CASSLDSGTQYF.

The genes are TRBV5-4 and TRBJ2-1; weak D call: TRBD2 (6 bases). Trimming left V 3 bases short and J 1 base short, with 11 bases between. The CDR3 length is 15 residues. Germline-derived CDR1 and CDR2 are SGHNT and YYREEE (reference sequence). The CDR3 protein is CASSSLAESYNEQFF. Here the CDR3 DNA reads TGTGCCAGCAGCTCATTAGCGGAGTCCTACAATGAGCAGTTCTTC.

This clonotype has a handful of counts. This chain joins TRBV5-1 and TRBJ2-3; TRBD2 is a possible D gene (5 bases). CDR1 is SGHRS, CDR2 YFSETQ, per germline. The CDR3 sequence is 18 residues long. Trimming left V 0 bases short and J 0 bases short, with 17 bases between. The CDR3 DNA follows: TGCGCCAGCAGCTTGGGTCGCCGGGGTACCGCTAGCACAGATACGCAGTATTTT. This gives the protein CASSLGRRGTASTDTQYF.

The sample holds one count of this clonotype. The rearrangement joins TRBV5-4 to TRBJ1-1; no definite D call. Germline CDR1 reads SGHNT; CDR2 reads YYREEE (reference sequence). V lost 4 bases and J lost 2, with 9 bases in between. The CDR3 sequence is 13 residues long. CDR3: CASSPRINTEAFF. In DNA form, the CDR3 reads TGTGCCAGCAGCCCGAGAATAAACACTGAAGCTTTCTTT.

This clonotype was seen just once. The DNA for the CDR3 is TGCAGTGCTAGAAACGAGGCCGCAGGACGGATCTACGAGCAGTACTTC. The encoded protein is CSARNEAAGRIYEQYF. The chain has TRBV20-1 and TRBJ2-7; no definite D call. Germline CDR1 DFQATT, CDR2 SNEGSKA (reference sequence). Trimming left V 2 bases short and J 3 bases short, with 20 bases between. The CDR3 has 16 residues.

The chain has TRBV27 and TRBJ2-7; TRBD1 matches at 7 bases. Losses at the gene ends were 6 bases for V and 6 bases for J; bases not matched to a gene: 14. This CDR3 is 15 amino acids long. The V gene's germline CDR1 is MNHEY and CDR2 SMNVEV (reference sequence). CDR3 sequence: CASSRDRESGGEQYF. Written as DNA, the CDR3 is TGTGCCAGCAGCCGAGACAGGGAGAGCGGAGGCGAGCAGTACTTC.

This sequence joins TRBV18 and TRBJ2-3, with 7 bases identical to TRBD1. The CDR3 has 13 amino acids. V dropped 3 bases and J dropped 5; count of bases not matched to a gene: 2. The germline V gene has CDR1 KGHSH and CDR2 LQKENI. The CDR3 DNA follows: TGTGCCAGCTCACCCAACAGGGGAGATACGCAGTATTTT. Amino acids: CASSPNRGDTQYF.

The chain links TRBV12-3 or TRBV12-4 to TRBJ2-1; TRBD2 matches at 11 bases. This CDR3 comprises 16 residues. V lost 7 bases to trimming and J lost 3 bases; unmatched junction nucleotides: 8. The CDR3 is CASTMILAGVYNEQFF. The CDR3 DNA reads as TGTGCCAGCACCATGATACTAGCGGGAGTCTACAATGAGCAGTTCTTC.

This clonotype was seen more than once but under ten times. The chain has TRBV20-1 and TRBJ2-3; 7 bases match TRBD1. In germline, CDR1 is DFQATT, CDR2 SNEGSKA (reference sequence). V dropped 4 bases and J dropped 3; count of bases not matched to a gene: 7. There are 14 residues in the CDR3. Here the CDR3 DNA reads TGCAGTGCTATCCCCCAGGGGGTGACAGATACGCAGTATTTT. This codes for CSAIPQGVTDTQYF.